A single sample is the source of the 12 T cell receptor beta chains below, sequenced in a study of PD-1 blockade in classical Hodgkin lymphoma. The repertoire was sequenced with immunoSEQ multiplex PCR; TCRdb's copy has only in-frame clones and lacks some. This sample carries some 50,000 clones, approximately 72% of them seen once, and the ten largest clones take 9.5% to 15%. The time point: cycle 4 day 1 (C4D1), after more than 5 weeks of nivolumab. Relapses following autologous stem cell transplantation were seen in all patients, with brentuximab vedotin exposure varying. Source: peripheral blood mononuclear cells (PBMCs), taken before the fourth cycle of nivolumab. The receptor source for this set is a human donor with classical Hodgkin lymphoma.

This clone was recorded a few times. This chain connects TRBV28 to TRBJ1-6; D gene ambiguous. Trimming removed 6 bases from V and 0 bases from J, with 18 bases in between. CDR3 size: 18 residues. The germline gives CDR1 MDHEN, CDR2 SYDVKM. The CDR3: CASSLRTWQSSYNSPLHF. The CDR3 DNA is TGTGCCAGCAGCCTAAGGACCTGGCAAAGCTCCTATAATTCACCCCTCCACTTT. The whole variable domain, filled in from reference TRBV28 and TRBJ1-6, reads DVKVTQSSRYLVKRTGEKVFLECVQDMDHENMFWYRQDPGLGLRLIYFSYDVKMKEKGDIPEGYSVSREKKERFSLILESASTNQTSMYLCASSLRTWQSSYNSPLHFGNGTRLTVT.

The rearrangement joins TRBV28 to TRBJ2-7, with D possibly matching TRBD2 (5 bases). The germline V gene has CDR1 MDHEN and CDR2 SYDVKM. With 8 bases removed from V and 3 bases from J, the gap between germline ends came to 14 bases. The CDR3 loop spans 13 amino acids. The CDR3 bases are TGTGCCAGCGGAGAGGGCAGCCTCTACGAGCAGTACTTC. Protein product: CASGEGSLYEQYF.

The chain recombines TRBV6-5 with TRBJ2-1; D may correspond to TRBD1 or TRBD2 (5 bases each). The CDR3 totals 9 residues. The V end lost 9 bases, the J end lost 10 bases, and 7 bases lay between the germline ends. Germline CDR1 reads MNHEY; CDR2 reads SVGAGI. The CDR3 DNA reads TGTGCCAGTAGGGACGAGCAGTTCTTC. Its translation: CASRDEQFF.

The V and J genes are TRBV7-9 and TRBJ2-7; no clear D. The V and J ends lost 1 base and 7 bases respectively, with 14 bases between them. Germline V CDR1 and CDR2: SEHNR, FQNEAQ (reference sequence). This CDR3 is built from 14 residues. The CDR3 reads CASSLELPELEQYF. The CDR3 DNA sequence: TGTGCCAGCAGCTTAGAATTGCCAGAACTGGAGCAGTACTTC.

This chain connects TRBV27 to TRBJ2-3; D unclear. Germline CDR1 is MNHEY and CDR2 is SMNVEV (reference sequence). Trimming took off 3 bases at V and 0 bases at J, with 16 bases between the two ends. The CDR3 consists of 17 residues. The CDR3 region has the DNA TGTGCCAGCAGTTTGGGAAGTGATCCTACTAGCACAGATACGCAGTATTTT. Protein product: CASSLGSDPTSTDTQYF.

J is TRBJ1-1 and V is TRBV7-8, with D possibly matching TRBD1 (5 bases). Trimming pared 6 bases from V and 6 bases from J, leaving 14 bases between. The V gene's germline CDR1 is SGHVS and CDR2 FQNEAQ. This CDR3 comprises 13 residues. The CDR3 here is CASSITGDAEAFF. CDR3 nucleotides: TGTGCCAGCAGTATAACGGGGGATGCTGAAGCTTTCTTT. Together with reference TRBV7-8 and TRBJ1-1, the CDR3 gives the full variable domain: GAGVSQSPRYKVAKRGQDVALRCDPISGHVSLFWYQQALGQGPEFLTYFQNEAQLDKSGLPSDRFFAERPEGSVSTLKIQRTQQEDSAVYLCASSITGDAEAFFGQGTRLTVV.

V gene TRBV28 combines with J gene TRBJ1-5; D gene ambiguous. Deletions cut 1 base from V and 0 bases from J, with 16 bases between. The CDR3 length is 18 residues. Germline assignment: CDR1 MDHEN and CDR2 SYDVKM. CDR3 region: CASSLFTVAAYSNQPQHF. The CDR3 DNA reads TGTGCCAGCAGTTTATTTACCGTGGCCGCCTATAGCAATCAGCCCCAGCATTTT.

The chain recombines TRBV28 with TRBJ1-2; tentatively, D is TRBD1 (5 bases). CDR1 is MDHEN, CDR2 SYDVKM, per germline. Trimming left V 3 bases short and J 0 bases short, with 8 bases between. This CDR3 spans 14 amino acids. CDR3 in DNA: TGTGCCAGCAGTTTGGGGGGATCTAACTATGGCTACACCTTC. It yields the protein CASSLGGSNYGYTF.

The chain recombines TRBV6-5 with TRBJ1-2; a weak D match, TRBD1 (6 bases). The CDR3 is 16 amino acids. In germline, CDR1 is MNHEY, CDR2 SVGAGI. Trimming took 0 bases from V and 4 from J, leaving 15 bases between them. The CDR3: CASSYSSPGVSYGYTF. The CDR3 DNA sequence: TGTGCCAGCAGTTACTCGAGTCCAGGGGTGAGCTATGGCTACACCTTC.

V is TRBV5-4 and J is TRBJ2-7; 7 nucleotides align to TRBD1. Germline CDR1 is SGHNT and CDR2 is YYREEE (reference sequence). V lost 0 bases, J lost 2 bases, and 8 bases stayed unmatched. The length of the CDR3 is 16 residues. The CDR3 sequence: CASSLARQGVAYEQYF. CDR3 DNA sequence: TGTGCCAGCAGCTTGGCCCGACAGGGAGTAGCCTACGAGCAGTACTTC.

This chain joins TRBV19 and TRBJ2-1; D might be TRBD2 (6 bases). The germline V gene has CDR1 LNHDA and CDR2 SQIVND (reference sequence). CDR3 size: 16 residues. V was clipped by 1 base and J by 3 bases, with 13 bases between them. The chain's CDR3 is CASSIVRRALYNEQFF. The CDR3, as DNA: TGTGCCAGTAGTATAGTGCGGAGGGCCCTCTACAATGAGCAGTTCTTC. The whole variable domain, remainder taken from reference TRBV19 and TRBJ2-1, is DGGITQSPKYLFRKEGQNVTLSCEQNLNHDAMYWYRQDPGQGLRLIYYSQIVNDFQKGDIAEGYSVSREKKESFPLTVTSAQKNPTAFYLCASSIVRRALYNEQFFGPGTRLTVL.

The J gene is TRBJ1-1, the V gene TRBV5-6; tentative D call: TRBD1 (5 bases). CDR1 and CDR2 (germline): SGHDT, YYEEEE. CDR3 length: 14 residues. V lost 0 bases and J 5 bases, leaving 11 bases between the germline ends. CDR3 nucleotide sequence: TGTGCCAGCAGCTTGGACCGGGGCTCGACTGAAGCTTTCTTT. Translated: CASSLDRGSTEAFF.